The 21 T cell receptor beta chains presented below share a single source sample, sequenced in a study of cytomegalovirus exposure and HLA in healthy donors. Use of 60 Vbeta and 13 Jbeta primers characterized the PCR. Repertoires were generated with immunoSEQ multiplex PCR, while TCRdb's copy carries only in-frame clones and drops some. Of some 160,000 clones in the sample, approximately 81% were seen once. The sequenced sample was PBMCs. Receptors were obtained from a woman aged 40 to 50 in good health and CMV-seropositive.

This chain's CDR3 is CASSVGRGSTDTQYF. The CDR3 nucleotides are TGTGCCAGCAGCGTAGGAAGGGGTTCCACAGATACGCAGTATTTT. The chain joins TRBV9 to TRBJ2-3; tentative D call: TRBD1 (5 bases). The germline CDR1 and CDR2 sequences are SGDLS and YYNGEE. With 0 bases removed from V and 2 bases from J, the gap between germline ends came to 10 bases. The CDR3 has 15 residues.

V and J are TRBV5-6 and TRBJ2-7; TRBD2 matches at 8 bases. Germline V gene lookup returns CDR1 SGHDT and CDR2 YYEEEE. After removal of 4 bases from V and 5 bases from J, the junction contained 5 bases not matched to a gene. CDR3 length: 13 amino acids. The CDR3 is CASSPRTSHEQYF. CDR3 DNA: TGTGCCAGCAGCCCCCGGACTAGCCACGAGCAGTACTTC.

V and J are TRBV19 and TRBJ1-1, with no clear D. Per germline, CDR1 LNHDA and CDR2 SQIVND (reference sequence). V lost 5 bases and J lost 7, with 14 bases in between. The CDR3 consists of 13 residues. The CDR3 region is CASSDLRASEAFF. CDR3 nucleotides: TGTGCCAGTAGTGATCTCCGAGCTAGTGAAGCTTTCTTT.

This clone showed up just once. The chain uses TRBV6-1 and TRBJ2-7; D is ambiguous. The germline gives CDR1 MNHNS, CDR2 SASEGT. The V end was cut by 5 bases, the J end by 3 bases, with 8 bases between. This CDR3 comprises 12 residues. CDR3 residues: CASSPTFYEQYF. The CDR3 DNA sequence: TGTGCCAGCAGTCCTACGTTCTACGAGCAGTACTTC.

The chain uses TRBV27 and TRBJ2-7, with TRBD2 matching over 10 bases. Looked up from germline, CDR1 is MNHEY and CDR2 is SMNVEV (reference sequence). J lost 4 bases, V lost 5 bases, and 2 bases had no gene match. There are 13 residues in the CDR3. The CDR3 sequence is CASSLTSGYEQYF. DNA for the CDR3: TGTGCCAGCAGTCTGACTAGCGGGTACGAGCAGTACTTC.

The chain recombines TRBV9 with TRBJ1-1, with a possible D match to TRBD1 (5 bases). Germline V gives CDR1 SGDLS, CDR2 YYNGEE. The length of the CDR3 is 14 residues. V was cut by 3 bases and J by 0 bases, with 9 bases left in between. DNA of the CDR3: TGTGCCAGCAGCGGGCGGACATTGAACACTGAAGCTTTCTTT. Its protein product is CASSGRTLNTEAFF.

V gene TRBV7-9 combines with J gene TRBJ1-4; D is ambiguous. Trimming took off 2 bases at V and 3 bases at J, with 10 bases between the two ends. The CDR3 contains 15 residues. CDR1 is SEHNR and CDR2 is FQNEAQ in the germline V gene (reference sequence). In nucleotides, the CDR3 is TGTGCCAGCAGCTTAAGGAGACGGGCTAATGAAAAACTGTTTTTT. Translating gives CASSLRRRANEKLFF.

The chain carries TRBV7-9 and TRBJ2-7; 8 bases fit TRBD1. Germline V gene lookup returns CDR1 SEHNR and CDR2 FQNEAQ (reference sequence). Trimming at V came to 6 bases and at J to 4 bases, leaving 5 bases not matched to a gene. The CDR3 has 13 residues. CDR3 DNA: TGTGCCAGCAGACCTGACAGGGGATACGAGCAGTACTTC. Translating gives CASRPDRGYEQYF. The variable domain in full, with the rest retrieved from reference TRBV7-9 and TRBJ2-7, is DTGVSQNPRHKITKRGQNVTFRCDPISEHNRLYWYRQTLGQGPEFLTYFQNEAQLEKSRLLSDRFSAERPKGSFSTLEIQRTEQGDSAMYLCASRPDRGYEQYFGPGTRLTVT.

This clone was detected only a few times. V is TRBV6-1 and J is TRBJ1-4; D ambiguous. V lost 6 bases, J lost 8 bases, and 7 bases lay in between. Germline V CDR1 and CDR2: MNHNS, SASEGT. The CDR3 runs to 11 residues. CDR3 DNA sequence: TGTGCCAGCAGGGAGGTGGAAAAACTGTTTTTT. It encodes CASREVEKLFF.

The chain couples TRBV28 to TRBJ1-4; no firm D call. Germline V gene lookup returns CDR1 MDHEN and CDR2 SYDVKM. V was shortened by 9 bases and J by 4 bases, with 9 bases between the two germline ends. The CDR3 totals 12 residues. The CDR3 sequence is CASRDINEKLFF. The DNA for the CDR3 is TGTGCCAGTCGGGATATTAATGAAAAACTGTTTTTT.

The V and J genes are TRBV6-6 and TRBJ2-2; TRBD1 aligns across 7 bases. CDR3 length equals 14 residues. The V gene end was trimmed by 7 bases and the J gene end by 2 bases; junction bases not matched to a gene: 4. Germline V gives CDR1 MNHNY, CDR2 SVGAGI (reference sequence). CDR3 nucleotide sequence: TGTGCCAGCATTACAGGGGCAAACACCGGGGAGCTGTTTTTT. It translates to CASITGANTGELFF.

V and J are TRBV6-1 and TRBJ2-1, with 8 bases fitting TRBD2. Germline-derived CDR1 and CDR2 are MNHNS and SASEGT. This CDR3 region has 15 residues. V trimming: 3 bases; J trimming: 9 bases; junction bases outside the gene matches: 10. The CDR3 reads CASSELESGGTEQFF. The CDR3 DNA reads TGTGCCAGCAGTGAGTTAGAGAGCGGGGGCACTGAGCAGTTCTTC.

Only a few counts were recorded for this clone. This chain connects TRBV25-1 to TRBJ2-3, with 7 positions matching TRBD1. This CDR3 spans 13 amino acids. The V segment lost 10 bases and the J segment 1 base; nucleotides outside the gene matches: 5. CDR1 is MGHDK, CDR2 SYGVNS, per germline. The chain's CDR3 is CATFDRGTDTQYF. CDR3 in DNA: TGTGCCACTTTCGACAGGGGCACAGATACGCAGTATTTT.

This clone was observed once. The CDR3 ends on some other residue instead of the conserved phenylalanine or tryptophan, so this is likely a read error. The V and J genes are TRBV5-6 and TRBJ2-7; tentative D call: TRBD2 (6 bases). V shed 3 bases and J shed 3 bases, with 10 bases lying between them. The CDR3 has 13 amino acids. The germline gives CDR1 SGHDT, CDR2 YYEEEE. CDR3 sequence reads: CASSSRDGYEQYS. CDR3 coding DNA: TGTGCCAGCAGCTCGCGGGACGGCTACGAGCAGTACTCC.

V and J are TRBV5-1 and TRBJ2-3, with D possibly matching TRBD1 (6 bases). This CDR3 contains 14 residues. Germline loops: CDR1 SGHRS, CDR2 YFSETQ. Trimming removed 4 bases at V and 4 bases at J, with 13 bases between. CDR3 sequence reads: CASSLGHRSDTQYF. The CDR3 nucleotides read TGCGCCAGCAGCCTGGGACACCGGTCAGATACGCAGTATTTT.

This chain uses TRBV9 with TRBJ1-3; 11 bases are a match to TRBD1. Per germline, CDR1 SGDLS and CDR2 YYNGEE. The V and J ends lost 0 bases and 2 bases, in that order; junction bases with no gene match: 4. The CDR3 extends over 17 amino acids. CDR3: CASSVAGTGGPGNTIYF. Written as DNA, the CDR3 is TGTGCCAGCAGCGTAGCTGGGACAGGGGGACCTGGAAACACCATATATTTT.

The chain links TRBV29-1 to TRBJ2-5; TRBD2 agrees at 7 bases. TRBJ2-7 matches the DNA end more closely, so the J call is doubtful. The CDR3 extends over 13 amino acids. Germline CDR1 is SQVTM and CDR2 is ANQGSEA. The CDR3 is CSARAGLSYEQYF. The CDR3 DNA sequence: TGCAGCGCCCGAGCGGGGCTGTCCTACGAGCAGTACTTC.

The CDR3 DNA is TGCGCCAGCACCGAGCTACCGGGGGATAGCTCCTACGAGCAGTACTTC. It is translated as CASTELPGDSSYEQYF. This sequence joins TRBV5-1 and TRBJ2-7; TRBD2 is a possible D gene (6 bases). CDR1 and CDR2 from the germline V gene are SGHRS and YFSETQ. Trimming cost V 6 bases and J 0 bases, with 19 bases left between them. The CDR3 is 16 amino acids.

The genes are TRBV7-8 and TRBJ1-5; possible D gene TRBD1, 5 bases. CDR1 and CDR2 from the germline V gene are SGHVS and FQNEAQ. V was pared by 4 bases and J by 2 bases, with 15 bases between. The CDR3 spans 16 residues. Here the CDR3 reads CASSSADNFGNQPQHF. The DNA of the CDR3 is TGTGCCAGCAGCTCCGCGGACAACTTTGGCAATCAGCCCCAGCATTTT.

The rearrangement joins TRBV28 to TRBJ2-1; 9 nucleotides align to TRBD2. Germline V gene sequence: CDR1 MDHEN, CDR2 SYDVKM. The CDR3 consists of 15 residues. The junction had 9 bases not matched to a gene; V was cut back by 6 bases and J by 6 bases. The CDR3 spells CASSSGTSLINEQFF. CDR3 nucleotide sequence: TGTGCCAGCAGCTCCGGGACTAGCCTTATCAATGAGCAGTTCTTC.

J is TRBJ1-1 and V is TRBV6-6, with 7 bases aligning to TRBD1. The CDR3 extends over 10 amino acids. Germline V gene lookup returns CDR1 MNHNY and CDR2 SVGAGI (reference sequence). J gave up 10 bases and V 11 bases, and 7 bases lay outside the gene matches. CDR3 DNA sequence: TGTGCCGGGGGGCGGGACAGAGCTTTCTTT. This encodes CAGGRDRAFF.